Listed below are T cell receptor beta chains from one sample, sequenced in a study of blood T cell repertoires in COVID-19. Sequenced by immunoSEQ multiplex PCR; TCRdb stores in-frame clones only, minus some. Of tens of thousands of clones in the sample, 79% were seen once. What was sequenced was peripheral blood. The receptors were gathered from a human donor in a cohort sampled during active COVID-19. CDR3s include the opening cysteine and the closing phenylalanine or tryptophan. The D gene is left open where the match is weak. Clone size is given for some rows only: seen once, a few or many times, or a class if the clone is expanded.

cdr3_length: 14; d_call: TRBD2; v_call: TRBV27; j_call: TRBJ2-7; clone_size: -; cdr3_nt: TGTGCCAGCAGTCCCCTAGGGAGGGGATACGAGCAGTACTTC; cdr3_aa: CASSPLGRGYEQYF
cdr3_length: 15; d_call: TRBD2; v_call: TRBV6-2/TRBV6-3; j_call: TRBJ2-2; clone_size: -; cdr3_nt: TGTGCCAGCAGTTTACTAGCGGGAGGAACCGGGGAGCTGTTTTTT; cdr3_aa: CASSLLAGGTGELFF
cdr3_length: 15; d_call: TRBD1; v_call: TRBV24-1; j_call: TRBJ2-3; clone_size: few; cdr3_nt: TGTGCCACCAGTGAGACCGGGACAGTCGGGGATACGCAGTATTTT; cdr3_aa: CATSETGTVGDTQYF
cdr3_length: 12; d_call: -; v_call: TRBV3-1/TRBV3-2; j_call: TRBJ1-4; clone_size: -; cdr3_nt: TGTGCCAGCAGCCAAGACAGGGGTAAACTGTTTTTT; cdr3_aa: CASSQDRGKLFF
cdr3_length: 19; d_call: TRBD1; v_call: TRBV5-5; j_call: TRBJ2-3; clone_size: -; cdr3_nt: TGTGCCAGCAGCTTGGCCCTACAGGGGCCGCATGACAGTGCAGATACGCAGTATTTT; cdr3_aa: CASSLALQGPHDSADTQYF
cdr3_length: 16; d_call: -; v_call: TRBV11-3; j_call: TRBJ2-7; clone_size: -; cdr3_nt: TGTGCCAGCAGCCCTGGGGGGTCGCGGGGAGAGGGTAGGCAGTACTTC; cdr3_aa: CASSPGGSRGEGRQYF
cdr3_length: 15; d_call: -; v_call: TRBV7-3; j_call: TRBJ2-6; clone_size: -; cdr3_nt: TGTGCCAGCAGCAAGCAGGGGACTGGGGCCAACGTCCTGACTTTC; cdr3_aa: CASSKQGTGANVLTF
cdr3_length: 15; d_call: TRBD1; v_call: TRBV30; j_call: TRBJ1-1; clone_size: -; cdr3_nt: TGTGCCTGGAGTCCCGGTCAGGGGGCCAACACTGAAGCTTTCTTT; cdr3_aa: CAWSPGQGANTEAFF
cdr3_length: 17; d_call: TRBD2; v_call: TRBV27; j_call: TRBJ2-1; clone_size: -; cdr3_nt: TGTGCCAGCAGTTTATCGGCGGCGGGAGGCGTATACAATGAGCAGTTCTTC; cdr3_aa: CASSLSAAGGVYNEQFF
cdr3_length: 14; d_call: -; v_call: TRBV2; j_call: TRBJ1-5; clone_size: -; cdr3_nt: TGTGCCAGCAGTGACCGTAATAGCAATCAGCCCCAGCATTTT; cdr3_aa: CASSDRNSNQPQHF
cdr3_length: 15; d_call: -; v_call: TRBV5-1; j_call: TRBJ2-7; clone_size: -; cdr3_nt: TGCGCCAGCAGCTTGAACGCGGGTTCGTACTACGAGCAGTACTTC; cdr3_aa: CASSLNAGSYYEQYF
cdr3_length: 14; d_call: -; v_call: TRBV18; j_call: TRBJ1-2; clone_size: once; cdr3_nt: TGTGCCAGCTCACTGCGGAACGAGGGAGATGGCTACACCTTC; cdr3_aa: CASSLRNEGDGYTF
cdr3_length: 13; d_call: TRBD1; v_call: TRBV11-3; j_call: TRBJ2-7; clone_size: few; cdr3_nt: TGTGCCAGCAGCTTAGAGACAGGGACCGAGCAGTACTTC; cdr3_aa: CASSLETGTEQYF
cdr3_length: 13; d_call: TRBD1; v_call: TRBV27; j_call: TRBJ1-5; clone_size: -; cdr3_nt: TGTGCCAGCAGTATGACAGGGCACCAGCCCCAGCATTTT; cdr3_aa: CASSMTGHQPQHF
cdr3_length: 18; d_call: TRBD2; v_call: TRBV7-2; j_call: TRBJ2-1; clone_size: -; cdr3_nt: TGTGCCAGCAGCTTAGGTAGGGTTCGTGGGACTAAAGACAATGAGCAGTTCTTC; cdr3_aa: CASSLGRVRGTKDNEQFF
cdr3_length: 11; d_call: -; v_call: TRBV20-1; j_call: TRBJ1-2; clone_size: -; cdr3_nt: TGCAGTGCTAGAGGAGGCTATGGCTACACCTTC; cdr3_aa: CSARGGYGYTF
cdr3_length: 13; d_call: TRBD1; v_call: TRBV28; j_call: TRBJ1-2; clone_size: few; cdr3_nt: TGTGCCAGCGGGGACAGGAATAACTATGGCTACACCTTC; cdr3_aa: CASGDRNNYGYTF
cdr3_length: 16; d_call: -; v_call: TRBV7-3; j_call: TRBJ2-1; clone_size: -; cdr3_nt: TGTGCCAGCAGCTTAACACCCGCCCAGAGGGGGAATGAGCAGTTCTTC; cdr3_aa: CASSLTPAQRGNEQFF
cdr3_length: 13; d_call: -; v_call: TRBV28; j_call: TRBJ2-1; clone_size: -; cdr3_nt: TGTGCCAGCAGAACTCCTCCCAACAATGAGCAGTTCTTC; cdr3_aa: CASRTPPNNEQFF
cdr3_length: 19; d_call: TRBD2; v_call: TRBV7-3; j_call: TRBJ2-2; clone_size: -; cdr3_nt: TGTGCCAGCAGCGCCGGGCGGAAGACTAGCGGGAGGGCCTTCGGGGAGCTGTTTTTT; cdr3_aa: CASSAGRKTSGRAFGELFF
cdr3_length: 11; d_call: -; v_call: TRBV29-1; j_call: TRBJ1-2; clone_size: -; cdr3_nt: TGCAGCGCCGGGGCTAACTATGGCTACACCTTC; cdr3_aa: CSAGANYGYTF
cdr3_length: 15; d_call: TRBD2; v_call: TRBV11-2; j_call: TRBJ2-7; clone_size: once; cdr3_nt: TGTGCCAGCAGCTTCGAACTAGCGCTGGCCTACGAGCAGTACTTC; cdr3_aa: CASSFELALAYEQYF
cdr3_length: 12; d_call: TRBD1; v_call: TRBV28; j_call: TRBJ1-2; clone_size: -; cdr3_nt: TGTGCCAGCAGTCCGTGGACAGGAGGCTACACCTTC; cdr3_aa: CASSPWTGGYTF
cdr3_length: 15; d_call: -; v_call: TRBV5-6; j_call: TRBJ1-5; clone_size: -; cdr3_nt: TGTGCCAGCAGCCTGGGAGCGGGTCTCAATCAGCCCCAGCATTTT; cdr3_aa: CASSLGAGLNQPQHF
cdr3_length: 15; d_call: TRBD2; v_call: TRBV18; j_call: TRBJ2-2; clone_size: -; cdr3_nt: TGTGCCAGCACGACTAGCGGGATGCAAACCGGGGAGCTGTTTTTT; cdr3_aa: CASTTSGMQTGELFF
cdr3_length: 14; d_call: -; v_call: TRBV19; j_call: TRBJ2-2; clone_size: -; cdr3_nt: -; cdr3_aa: CASSIALTFGELFF
cdr3_length: 17; d_call: -; v_call: TRBV3-1/TRBV3-2; j_call: TRBJ2-3; clone_size: -; cdr3_nt: TGTGCCAGCAGCCAAGATCCAGTAGCGGAAGGCACAGATACGCAGTATTTT; cdr3_aa: CASSQDPVAEGTDTQYF
cdr3_length: 15; d_call: -; v_call: TRBV5-1; j_call: TRBJ1-5; clone_size: -; cdr3_nt: TGCGCCAGCAGCTTGGACGGGGGTAGCAATCAGCCCCAGCATTTT; cdr3_aa: CASSLDGGSNQPQHF
cdr3_length: 15; d_call: TRBD2; v_call: TRBV6-2/TRBV6-3; j_call: TRBJ2-1; clone_size: -; cdr3_nt: TGTGCCAGCAGACCTCCCGGACTAGACTACAATGAGCAGTTCTTC; cdr3_aa: CASRPPGLDYNEQFF
cdr3_length: 18; d_call: TRBD1; v_call: TRBV19; j_call: TRBJ1-6; clone_size: -; cdr3_nt: TGTGCCAGTAGTGGTGGGCAGGGGGCAAGCTCCTATAATTCACCCCTCCACTTT; cdr3_aa: CASSGGQGASSYNSPLHF